Reported below is one T cell receptor (beta chain). This clone appeared a few times. The antigen it recognizes is unknown. The input lacks base qualities; no much larger clone sits a single base away. This sample stems from a study of beta chain features in type 1 diabetes listed by TCRdb under 2018. For context, the study as a whole: Mean age, gender distribution, total cell number and subset yield did not differ between patients and healthy donors. A total of 100 million to 110 million sorted cells were examined across all samples, and a strong correlation was observed between cell number per subset and RNA yield. In the study, recently diagnosed type 1 diabetes patients and matched healthy donors were compared on the TCRB repertoires of their sorted circulating CD4+ T cell subsets. Regulatory and stem cell-like memory subsets were obtained from only 8 patients and roughly eight healthy donors, while naive and central memory subsets were obtained from all 30 or so donors.

CDR1 and CDR2, per the germline V gene, are KGHSH and LQKENI. CDR3 length: 19 amino acids, cysteine to phenylalanine. CDR3 DNA only is kept here, 57 bases in frame from base 1. Trimmed from V: 1 base; trimmed from J: 0 bases; junction bases lacking a gene match: 8. Overall study outcomes, separate from this receptor: PCR might favor shorter templates, but patient and control samples were amplified and corrected together, so any skew would affect both groups equally. At VDJ recombination sites, patients with type 1 diabetes made fewer insertions and deleted more nucleotides, a pattern implying thymic rearrangement abnormalities. A moderate but significant shortening of TCRB CDR3 length was observed in type 1 diabetes patients in all four CD4+ subsets. Because cDNA was sequenced instead of genomic DNA, activated cells with high expression could be over-represented, although the groups did not differ in activation or CD3 levels. Naive, central memory and regulatory TCRB repertoires appeared to be more alike among patients than among healthy donors. Because the HLA sub-analyses included only small numbers of individuals, any influence of HLA type on TCRB rearrangement was left unresolved.

Each donor gave one peripheral blood draw, roughly 120 mL on average, collected into heparinised tubes. A BD FACSAria II and a panel including CD45RO, CCR7, CD25, CD127, CD95 and CD27 were used to sort naive, central memory, regulatory and stem cell-like memory CD4+ T cells. A purity above 95% was achieved for all sorted populations. Right away, PBMCs were isolated by Lymphoprep density gradient centrifugation and were stained directly, with no culture step. To minimize batch effects, samples were stained and sorted in pairs, one healthy donor with one patient per experiment. The entire isolated RNA was reverse transcribed using the High Capacity cDNA Reverse Transcription Kit, and thus expressed TCRB transcripts were sequenced. Naive, central memory and regulatory T cell samples underwent deep immunoSEQ sequencing, averaging around 3.6 million total reads per sample. After sorted cells were lysed in RLT buffer, RNA was extracted with DNase-treated RNeasy Micro or Mini kits, with the choice depending on cell number. Each cell subset was processed on its own to prevent cross-contamination, while patient and healthy donor samples were processed together. TCRB sequences were amplified from cDNA with the immunoSEQ multiplex PCR, producing 87-bp fragments spanning the CDR3 region. Sequencing of the amplicons was performed on the Illumina HiSeq platform. The study's own analysis went as follows. PCR bias was computationally corrected using synthetic template baselines, reads within Hamming distance 2 were collapsed, and singletons that could not be merged were discarded. By aligning reads against IMGT, V, D and J genes, CDR3 length, and insertions or deletions at six rearrangement sites were assigned. Within each subset, clonotype counts were normalized to the number of sorted cells before true diversity and Gini coefficients were calculated with the tcR R package. Repertoire sharing was quantified using the overlap coefficient calculated on TCRB nucleotide sequences. Out-of-frame TCRB sequences from naive cells were analyzed as a proxy for the pre-selection repertoire. Entries here come from immuneACCESS through TCRdb and include only in-frame sequences with V and J called. Some clones fail to appear in such tables; in the studies checked, an unresolved V gene covers under half of the shortfall, and the cause of the remainder is unknown. V, J and clone size derive from that table, while D and trimming were established from the DNA sequence. In all, the sample holds 500,000 to 700,000 clones, and around 15% of those were seen once. The ten largest make up approximately 0.087% of the sample.

The origin of this receptor is a man aged 18-30 years in good health. The rearranged chain carries TRBV18 and TRBJ1-4; 10 central bases correspond to TRBD1. The specimen sequenced was naive CD4+ T cells from blood. The cell subset or site label here, explained by the study, means: true naive CD4+ T cells. The CDR3 protein sequence reads: CASSPRQGASPTTNEKLFF. The DNA sequence reads TGTGCCAGCTCACCACGACAGGGGGCCAGCCCTACAACTAATGAAAAACTGTTTTTT.